This T cell receptor beta chain appears in the sequencing data of a study of blood T cell repertoires in COVID-19. Study background: PBMCs, B-cell-depleted T cells, or T cells were the source of the cDNA or gDNA that made up the material.

Per germline, CDR1 SGHRS and CDR2 YFSETQ. V was shortened by 4 bases and J by 2 bases, with 9 bases between the two germline ends. The CDR3 loop spans 13 amino acids. In the authors' methods: For nucleated cells, counts were estimated from reference gene primer amplification. The assay was immunoSEQ multiplex PCR, and TCRdb's table has in-frame clones only and misses some. V, J and clone size were drawn from that table, and D and trimming were deduced from the DNA. The table lists 400,000 to 500,000 clones, roughly 88% of them singletons. Enrolled through a virtual design, the participants were between roughly 18 and 95 years of age and came from under 30 US areas. No more than 2 weeks before study entry, exposed participants had met a case of COVID-19.

The rearrangement links TRBV5-1 to TRBJ2-5, with D tentatively TRBD1 (5 bases). The receptor's source is a woman aged 18-35 years who had been exposed to COVID-19. Sequencing used PBMCs or T cells enriched from blood (not recorded which). The CDR3 nucleotides read TGCGCCAGCAGCCCGACAGTTCAAGAGACCCAGTACTTC. Translating it yields CASSPTVQETQYF.